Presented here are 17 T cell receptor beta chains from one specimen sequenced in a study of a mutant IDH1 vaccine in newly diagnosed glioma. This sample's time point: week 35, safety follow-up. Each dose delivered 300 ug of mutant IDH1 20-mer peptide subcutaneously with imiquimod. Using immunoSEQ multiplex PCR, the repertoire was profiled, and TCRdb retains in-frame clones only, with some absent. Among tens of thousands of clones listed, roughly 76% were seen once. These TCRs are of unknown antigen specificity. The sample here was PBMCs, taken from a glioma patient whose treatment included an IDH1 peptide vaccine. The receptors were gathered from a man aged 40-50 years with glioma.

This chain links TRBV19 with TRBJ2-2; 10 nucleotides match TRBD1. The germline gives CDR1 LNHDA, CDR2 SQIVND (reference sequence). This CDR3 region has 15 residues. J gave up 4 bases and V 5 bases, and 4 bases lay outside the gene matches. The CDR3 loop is CASSADRGFTGELFF. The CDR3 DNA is TGTGCCAGTAGTGCGGACAGGGGGTTCACCGGGGAGCTGTTTTTT.

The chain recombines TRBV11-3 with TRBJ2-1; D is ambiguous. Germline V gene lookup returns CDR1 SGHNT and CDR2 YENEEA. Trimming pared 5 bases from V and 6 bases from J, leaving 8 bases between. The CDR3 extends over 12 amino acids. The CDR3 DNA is TGTGCCAGCAGCCGCACTTCCAATGAGCAGTTCTTC. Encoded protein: CASSRTSNEQFF.

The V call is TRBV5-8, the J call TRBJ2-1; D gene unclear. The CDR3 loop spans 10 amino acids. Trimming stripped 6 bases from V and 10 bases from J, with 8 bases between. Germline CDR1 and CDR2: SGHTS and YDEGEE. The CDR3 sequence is CASTRREQFF. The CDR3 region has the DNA TGTGCCAGCACCCGGCGGGAGCAGTTCTTC.

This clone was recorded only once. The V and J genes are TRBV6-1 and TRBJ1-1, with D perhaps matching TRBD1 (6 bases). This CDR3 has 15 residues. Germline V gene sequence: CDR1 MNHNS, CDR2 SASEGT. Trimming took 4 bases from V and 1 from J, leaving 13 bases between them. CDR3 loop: CASSGGQIGNTEAFF. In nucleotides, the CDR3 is TGTGCCAGCAGTGGTGGACAGATCGGGAACACTGAAGCTTTCTTT.

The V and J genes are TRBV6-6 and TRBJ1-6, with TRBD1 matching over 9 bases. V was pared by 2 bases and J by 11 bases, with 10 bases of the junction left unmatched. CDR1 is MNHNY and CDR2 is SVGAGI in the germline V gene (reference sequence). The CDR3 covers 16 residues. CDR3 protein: CASSYNPGQGRAPLHF. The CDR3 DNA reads TGTGCCAGCAGTTACAACCCGGGACAGGGTAGGGCACCCCTCCACTTT.

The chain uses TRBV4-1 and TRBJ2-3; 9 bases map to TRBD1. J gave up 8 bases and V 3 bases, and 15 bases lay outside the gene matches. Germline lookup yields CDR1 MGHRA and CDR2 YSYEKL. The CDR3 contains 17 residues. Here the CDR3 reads CASSHINAGTGLGTQYF. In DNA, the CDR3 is TGCGCCAGCAGCCACATCAATGCCGGGACAGGGTTAGGTACGCAGTATTTT.

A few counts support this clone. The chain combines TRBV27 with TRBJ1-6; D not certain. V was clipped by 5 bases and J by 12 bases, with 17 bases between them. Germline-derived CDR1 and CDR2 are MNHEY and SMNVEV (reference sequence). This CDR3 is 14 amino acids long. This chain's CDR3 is CASSPPGPWGPLHF. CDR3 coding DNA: TGTGCCAGCAGTCCCCCCGGTCCTTGGGGACCCCTCCACTTT.

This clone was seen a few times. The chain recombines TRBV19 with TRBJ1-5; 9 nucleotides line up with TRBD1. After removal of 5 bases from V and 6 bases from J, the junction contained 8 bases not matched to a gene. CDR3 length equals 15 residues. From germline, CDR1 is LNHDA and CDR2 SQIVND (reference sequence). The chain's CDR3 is CASSHPGQGVQPQHF. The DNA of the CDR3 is TGTGCCAGTAGTCACCCGGGACAGGGTGTTCAGCCCCAGCATTTT.

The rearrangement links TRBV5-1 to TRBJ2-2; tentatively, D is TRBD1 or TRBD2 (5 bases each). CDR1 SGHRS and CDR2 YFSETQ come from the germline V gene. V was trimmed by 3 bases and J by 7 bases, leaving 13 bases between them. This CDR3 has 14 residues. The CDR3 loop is CASSSRGQVGELFF. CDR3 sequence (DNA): TGCGCCAGCAGCTCGAGGGGCCAGGTCGGGGAGCTGTTTTTT.

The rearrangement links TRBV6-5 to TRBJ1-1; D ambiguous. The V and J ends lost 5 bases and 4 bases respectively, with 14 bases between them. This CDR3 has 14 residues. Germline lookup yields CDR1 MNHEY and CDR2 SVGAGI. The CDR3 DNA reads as TGTGCCAGCAGTAGGCCTATGACGACCACTGAAGCTTTCTTT. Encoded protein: CASSRPMTTTEAFF.

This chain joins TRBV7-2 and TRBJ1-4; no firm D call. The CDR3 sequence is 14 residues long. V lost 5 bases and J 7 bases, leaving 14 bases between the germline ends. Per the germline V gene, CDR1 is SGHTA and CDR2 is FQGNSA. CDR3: CASSLSVRGEKLFF. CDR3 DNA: TGTGCCAGCAGCCTCTCGGTCCGGGGTGAAAAACTGTTTTTT.

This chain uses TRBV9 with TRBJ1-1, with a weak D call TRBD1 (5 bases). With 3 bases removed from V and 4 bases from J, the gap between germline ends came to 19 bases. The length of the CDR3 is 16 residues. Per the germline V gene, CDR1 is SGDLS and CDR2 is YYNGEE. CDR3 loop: CASSANRGAGSTEAFF. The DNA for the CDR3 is TGTGCCAGCAGCGCCAATCGCGGGGCGGGTAGCACTGAAGCTTTCTTT.

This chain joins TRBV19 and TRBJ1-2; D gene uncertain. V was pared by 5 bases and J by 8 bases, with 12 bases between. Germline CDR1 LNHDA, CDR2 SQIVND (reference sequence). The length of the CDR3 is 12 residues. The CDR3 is CASSPPGRGYTF. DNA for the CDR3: TGTGCCAGTAGTCCGCCGGGGAGGGGCTACACCTTC.

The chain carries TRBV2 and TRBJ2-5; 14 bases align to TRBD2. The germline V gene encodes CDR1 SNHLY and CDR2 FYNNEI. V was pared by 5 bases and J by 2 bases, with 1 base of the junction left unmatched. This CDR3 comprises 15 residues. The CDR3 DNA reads TGTGCCAGCAGTAGGACTAGCGGGGGGCAAGAGACCCAGTACTTC. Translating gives CASSRTSGGQETQYF.

Here the CDR3 reads CASSPQGAGYGYTF. CDR3 nucleotides: TGTGCCAGCAGTCCACAGGGGGCCGGCTATGGCTACACCTTC. The gene calls are TRBV28 and TRBJ1-2; 9 bases map to TRBD1. The CDR3 runs 14 residues. The trim removed 5 bases at V and 4 bases at J, leaving 5 bases unmatched. In germline, CDR1 is MDHEN, CDR2 SYDVKM.

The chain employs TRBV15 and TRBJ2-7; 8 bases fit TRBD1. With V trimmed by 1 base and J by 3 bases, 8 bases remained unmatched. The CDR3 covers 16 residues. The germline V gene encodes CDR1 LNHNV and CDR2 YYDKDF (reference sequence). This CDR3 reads CATSRAGAGGYYEQYF. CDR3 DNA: TGTGCCACCAGCAGAGCCGGGGCAGGGGGCTACTACGAGCAGTACTTC.

CDR3 sequence (DNA): TGTGCCAGTAGTATAGCCGGGGACACGGGCTACGAGCAGTACTTC. Translating it yields CASSIAGDTGYEQYF. The V gene is TRBV19, the J gene TRBJ2-7; possibly TRBD1 for D (6 bases). CDR1 and CDR2 (germline): LNHDA, SQIVND (reference sequence). The CDR3 has 15 residues. Trimming pared 1 base from V and 3 bases from J, leaving 13 bases between.